This T cell receptor (beta chain) derives from a study of cytomegalovirus exposure and HLA in healthy donors. Study-wide background: Early released data comprised 80 million to 100 million unique TCRs from HLA-typed donors.

In the PCR, 60 Vbeta and 13 Jbeta primers were used. The protocol was immunoSEQ multiplex PCR, while the TCRdb copy is restricted to in-frame clones and leaves out a portion. Of fewer than 200,000 clones in the sample, about 75% were seen once. The CDR3 runs to 14 residues. V lost 6 bases, J lost 5 bases, and 5 bases stayed unmatched. Per germline, CDR1 SNHLY and CDR2 FYNNEI. In nominal health when sampled, donors likely had unrecorded immune exposures nonetheless. Concerning this clone: As yet, its antigen is unknown.

General study points: Three CMV-associated chains were confirmed in vitro to be specific for CMV antigens. Exclusion as indistinguishable affected some V segments, including TRBV6-2 and TRBV6-3.

The chain combines TRBV2 with TRBJ1-2; TRBD1 aligns across 11 bases. Sequencing was carried out using PBMCs. This clonotype originated in a woman in her forties or fifties in good health and CMV-seropositive. The CDR3 spells CASRGQGASYGYTF. The CDR3 DNA reads TGTGCCAGCAGAGGACAGGGGGCGAGTTATGGCTACACCTTC.